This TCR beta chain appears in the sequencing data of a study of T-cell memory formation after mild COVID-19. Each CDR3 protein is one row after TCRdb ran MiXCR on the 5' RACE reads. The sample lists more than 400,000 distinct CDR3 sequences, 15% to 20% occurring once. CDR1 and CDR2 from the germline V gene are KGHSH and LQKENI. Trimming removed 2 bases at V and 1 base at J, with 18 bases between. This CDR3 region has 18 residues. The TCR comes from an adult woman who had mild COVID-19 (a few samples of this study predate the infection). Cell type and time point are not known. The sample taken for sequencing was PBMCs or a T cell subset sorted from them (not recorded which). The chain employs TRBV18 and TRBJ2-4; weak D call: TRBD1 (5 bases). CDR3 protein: CASSPSLQGGLAKNIQYF. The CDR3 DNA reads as TGTGCCAGCTCACCATCCCTGCAGGGTGGCCTGGCCAAAAACATTCAGTACTTC.